The rows below give T cell receptor beta chains drawn from one sample of a study of identical twins. Via MiXCR, TCRdb re-called the 5' RACE reads, giving one row per CDR3 protein. The data hold around 100,000 distinct CDR3 sequences, with about 6.1% observed a single time. The sequenced sample consisted of memory T cells sorted from blood. Receptors originate from a woman aged 50 to 60 in good health. Both conserved end residues are part of each CDR3. D genes are given only for firm matches. A row's size may be missing; if present it is once, few, many or a size class.

D,J,size,V,length,DNA,CDR3
TRBD2,TRBJ2-7,few,TRBV20-1,16,TGCAGTGCTAGAGATCCGTTCGGGAGGGCCTCCTACGAGCAGTACTTC,CSARDPFGRASYEQYF
TRBD2,TRBJ2-2,NA,TRBV5-1,15,TGCGCCAGCAGCTTGCGGCTAGCGGGGACCGGGGAGCTGTTTTTT,CASSLRLAGTGELFF
NA,TRBJ2-2,many,TRBV12-3/TRBV12-4,12,TGTGCCAGCAGTACAGGGTTGCGGGAGCTGTTTTTT,CASSTGLRELFF
TRBD2,TRBJ2-3,NA,TRBV5-6,15,TGTGCCAGCAGTCTAGCGGGACCGACCACAGATACGCAGTATTTT,CASSLAGPTTDTQYF
NA,TRBJ2-7,many,TRBV5-1,15,TGCGCCAGCAGCTCAACACAGACTGGGGCCTACGAGCAGTACTTC,CASSSTQTGAYEQYF
TRBD2,TRBJ2-2,many,TRBV12-3/TRBV12-4,18,TGTGCCAGCAGTTTTAGGGGACTAGCGGGAACGAACACCGGGGAGCTGTTTTTT,CASSFRGLAGTNTGELFF
NA,TRBJ1-3,many,TRBV25-1,11,TGTGCCAGCAGTGGGGGAAACACCATATATTTT,CASSGGNTIYF
NA,TRBJ2-4,once,TRBV28,11,TGTGCCAGCACTTCTCAGAACATTCAGTACTTC,CASTSQNIQYF
NA,TRBJ2-4,many,TRBV7-2,15,TGTGCCAGCAGCTTGGTAGAACTAGCCAAAAACATTCAGTACTTC,CASSLVELAKNIQYF
NA,TRBJ2-5,many,TRBV29-1,14,TGCAGCGTTGAAGGCGCCGGGGGCGGGGAGACCCAGTACTTC,CSVEGAGGGETQYF
TRBD1,TRBJ1-5,many,TRBV20-1,14,TGCAGTGCTAGAACAGGGGGAGGCAATCAGCCCCAGCATTTT,CSARTGGGNQPQHF
NA,TRBJ2-1,many,TRBV11-2,13,TGTGCCAGCAGCTTACTAGGGGTGGCAAGGCAGTTCTTC,CASSLLGVARQFF
TRBD1,TRBJ1-1,many,TRBV18,13,TGTGCCAGCTCACCGGGACAGCCAACTGAAGCTTTCTTT,CASSPGQPTEAFF
NA,TRBJ2-1,NA,TRBV3-1,15,TGTGCCAGCAGCCAAGTGAGGAGCGGATTTAATGAGCAGTTCTTC,CASSQVRSGFNEQFF
TRBD2,TRBJ2-2,few,TRBV2,14,TGTGCCAGCAGTGAGGTAGCGGGAGCCGGGGAGCTGTTTTTT,CASSEVAGAGELFF
NA,TRBJ2-7,NA,TRBV7-9,11,TGTGCCAGCGGAGGGAGAAACGAGCAGTACTTC,CASGGRNEQYF
TRBD1,TRBJ2-1,many,TRBV27,15,TGTGCCAGCAGTCTGGGACAGGGGTTATGGAATGAGCAGTTCTTC,CASSLGQGLWNEQFF
NA,TRBJ2-5,many,TRBV7-8,14,TGTGCCAGCAGCTTAGAGAGGCTTTTAGAGACCCAGTACTTC,CASSLERLLETQYF
NA,TRBJ2-5,NA,TRBV27,12,TGTGCCAGCAGTTTATTGGGGGAGACCAAGTACTTC,CASSLLGETKYF
NA,TRBJ2-5,many,TRBV3-1,15,TGTGCCAGCAGCCAAGAGCGGATGTACCAAGAGACCCAGTACTTC,CASSQERMYQETQYF
TRBD1,TRBJ1-5,many,TRBV12-3/TRBV12-4,16,TGTGCCAGCAGCCTTGGGACAGGGCCCGCGGGTCAGCCCCAGCATTTT,CASSLGTGPAGQPQHF
TRBD2,TRBJ2-1,few,TRBV29-1,12,TGCAGCGTTGTCGGGACTAACGATGAGCAGTTCTTC,CSVVGTNDEQFF
NA,TRBJ1-1,many,TRBV29-1,13,TGCAGCGTTGAACCGGGGCTGAACACTGAAGCTTTCTTT,CSVEPGLNTEAFF
NA,TRBJ1-5,many,TRBV6-1,11,TGTGCCAGCGGGACGGGACAGCCCCAGCATTTT,CASGTGQPQHF
TRBD2,TRBJ2-1,many,TRBV7-8,15,TGTGCCAGCAGCCCCCACAGCGGGGGTCACAATGAGCAGTTCTTC,CASSPHSGGHNEQFF
TRBD2,TRBJ2-1,NA,TRBV6-6,15,TGTGCCAGCAGTGGCACTAGCGGGAGGTCCAATGAGCAGTTCTTC,CASSGTSGRSNEQFF
NA,TRBJ2-1,many,TRBV30,12,TGTGCCTGGGGTCCCCGAGCCAATGAGCAGTTCTTC,CAWGPRANEQFF
NA,TRBJ2-4,few,TRBV3-1,12,TGTGCCAGCAGCCATCGCAAAAACATTCAGTACTTC,CASSHRKNIQYF
TRBD2,TRBJ2-1,NA,TRBV12-3/TRBV12-4,14,TGTGCCAGCAGTCCCTCGGGACTAGCGGGATCACAGTTCTTC,CASSPSGLAGSQFF
NA,TRBJ1-1,few,TRBV6-6,12,TGTGCCAGCAGTGAGGTAGTCACTGAAGCTTTCTTT,CASSEVVTEAFF
NA,TRBJ1-2,many,TRBV19,15,TGTGCCAGTACCTCCATTGGGGGGAAGGTAGATGGCTACACCTTC,CASTSIGGKVDGYTF